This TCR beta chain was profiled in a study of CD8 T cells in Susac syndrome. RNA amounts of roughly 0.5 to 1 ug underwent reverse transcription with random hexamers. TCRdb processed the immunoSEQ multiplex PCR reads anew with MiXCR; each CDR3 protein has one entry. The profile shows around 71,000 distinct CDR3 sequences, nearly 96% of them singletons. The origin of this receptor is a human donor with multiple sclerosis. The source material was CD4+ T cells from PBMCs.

The CDR3 DNA reads TGTGCCAGCAGCCAAGAAGATGAGCAGTTCTTC. Translating it yields CASSQEDEQFF. The chain recombines TRBV14 with TRBJ2-1; D remains ambiguous. The length of the CDR3 is 11 residues. Germline V gives CDR1 SGHDN, CDR2 FVKESK. Trimming pared 0 bases from V and 8 bases from J, leaving 2 bases between.